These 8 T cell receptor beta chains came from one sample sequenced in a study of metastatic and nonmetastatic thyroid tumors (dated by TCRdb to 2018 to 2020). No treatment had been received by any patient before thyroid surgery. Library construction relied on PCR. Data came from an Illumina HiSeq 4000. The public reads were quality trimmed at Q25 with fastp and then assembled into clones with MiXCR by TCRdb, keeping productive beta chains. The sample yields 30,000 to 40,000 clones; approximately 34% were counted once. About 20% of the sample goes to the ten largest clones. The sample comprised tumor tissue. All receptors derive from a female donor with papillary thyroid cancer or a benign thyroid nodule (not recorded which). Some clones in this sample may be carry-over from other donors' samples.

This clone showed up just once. CDR3 loop: CASSQLATYYEQYF. In DNA, the CDR3 is TGTGCCAGCAGCCAACTTGCGACATACTACGAGCAGTACTTC. The chain employs TRBV14 and TRBJ2-7; D remains unclear. V was shortened by 2 bases and J by 3 bases, with 11 bases between the two germline ends. Looked up from germline, CDR1 is SGHDN and CDR2 is FVKESK. This CDR3 region has 14 residues. Drawing the rest from reference TRBV14 and TRBJ2-7, the complete variable domain is EAGVTQFPSHSVIEKGQTVTLRCDPISGHDNLYWYRRVMGKEIKFLLHFVKESKQDESGMPNNRFLAERTGGTYSTLKVQPAELEDSGVYFCASSQLATYYEQYFGPGTRLTVT.

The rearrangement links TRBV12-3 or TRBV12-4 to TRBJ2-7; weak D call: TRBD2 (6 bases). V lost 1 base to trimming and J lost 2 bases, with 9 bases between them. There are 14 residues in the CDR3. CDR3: CASSLGGVAYEQYF. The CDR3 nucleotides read TGTGCCAGCAGTTTAGGGGGGGTCGCCTACGAGCAGTACTTC.

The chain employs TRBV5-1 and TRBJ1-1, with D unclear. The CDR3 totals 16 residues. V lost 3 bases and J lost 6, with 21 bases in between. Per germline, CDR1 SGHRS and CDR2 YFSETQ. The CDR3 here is CASSWRTTSMGAEAFF. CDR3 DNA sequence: TGCGCCAGCAGCTGGAGGACGACATCGATGGGCGCTGAAGCTTTCTTT.

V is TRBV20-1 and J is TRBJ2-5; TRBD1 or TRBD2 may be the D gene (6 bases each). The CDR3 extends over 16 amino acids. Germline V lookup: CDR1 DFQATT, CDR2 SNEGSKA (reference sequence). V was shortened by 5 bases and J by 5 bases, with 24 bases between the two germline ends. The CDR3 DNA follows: TGCAGTGCTCTCGGGGGCGGTCAAGATGAGGCGGAGACCCAGTACTTC. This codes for CSALGGGQDEAETQYF.

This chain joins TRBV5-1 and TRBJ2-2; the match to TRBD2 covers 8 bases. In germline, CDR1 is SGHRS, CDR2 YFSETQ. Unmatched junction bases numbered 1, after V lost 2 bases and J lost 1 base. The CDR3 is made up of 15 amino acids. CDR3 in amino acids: CASSFTSGNTGELFF. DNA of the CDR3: TGCGCCAGCAGCTTCACTAGCGGGAACACCGGGGAGCTGTTTTTT.

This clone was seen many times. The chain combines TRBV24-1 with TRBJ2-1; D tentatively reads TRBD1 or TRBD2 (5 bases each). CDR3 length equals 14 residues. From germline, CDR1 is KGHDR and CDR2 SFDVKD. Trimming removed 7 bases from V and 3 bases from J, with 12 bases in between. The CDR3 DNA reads TGTGCCACCAGGGAACGGGGCGGCTACAATGAGCAGTTCTTC. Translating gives CATRERGGYNEQFF.

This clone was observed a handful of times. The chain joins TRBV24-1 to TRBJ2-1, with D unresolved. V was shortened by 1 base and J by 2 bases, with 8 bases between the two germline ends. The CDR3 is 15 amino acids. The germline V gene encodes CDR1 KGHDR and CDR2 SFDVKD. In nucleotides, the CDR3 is TGTGCCACCAGTGATTTTGACGGAGCCTACAATGAGCAGTTCTTC. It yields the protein CATSDFDGAYNEQFF.

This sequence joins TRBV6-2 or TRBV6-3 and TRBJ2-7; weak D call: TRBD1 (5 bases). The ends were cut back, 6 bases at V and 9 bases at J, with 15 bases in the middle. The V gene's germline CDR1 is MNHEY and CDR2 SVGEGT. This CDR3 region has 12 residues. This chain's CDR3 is CASRTADRRQYF. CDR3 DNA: TGTGCCAGCAGGACCGCCGACAGAAGGCAGTACTTC.